Shown below are 15 T cell receptor beta chains from a single sample sequenced in a study of blood T cells in healthy people across ages. Together with a sample-barcoded 5' primer, a J-beta primer mix was included in a second PCR lasting roughly 7 to 11 cycles. Using its own MiXCR run on the 5' RACE reads, TCRdb lists one record per CDR3 protein. This table holds about 1.4 million distinct CDR3 sequences, around 59% found once. Sequenced: blood. The receptors come from a man in his late teens or twenties in good health.

The CDR3: CSAGRTGGEQFF. CDR3 sequence (DNA): TGCAGTGCTGGACGGACAGGGGGTGAGCAGTTCTTC. This chain links TRBV20-1 with TRBJ2-1, with 10 nucleotides matching TRBD1. CDR3 size: 12 residues. Trimming cost V 5 bases and J 9 bases; bases outside gene matches: 4. Germline lookup yields CDR1 DFQATT and CDR2 SNEGSKA (reference sequence).

The chain couples TRBV6-1 to TRBJ2-5; D gene ambiguous. The CDR3 runs to 13 residues. Germline V gives CDR1 MNHNS, CDR2 SASEGT. The ends were cut back, 6 bases at V and 5 bases at J, with 13 bases in the middle. The CDR3 spells CASRGINLETQYF. In DNA form, the CDR3 reads TGTGCCAGCAGGGGGATTAATTTGGAGACCCAGTACTTC.

The V gene is TRBV6-6, the J gene TRBJ2-2; D may be TRBD1 or TRBD2 (5 bases each). V lost 2 bases and J lost 7, with 14 bases in between. The CDR3 consists of 15 residues. CDR1 MNHNY and CDR2 SVGAGI come from the germline V gene (reference sequence). This CDR3 reads CASSYRPEGSGELFF. The CDR3 region has the DNA TGTGCCAGCAGTTACAGGCCAGAGGGGAGCGGGGAGCTGTTTTTT.

V gene TRBV3-1 combines with J gene TRBJ2-3; D not resolved. CDR1 and CDR2 from the germline V gene are LGHDT and YNNKEL (reference sequence). The CDR3 is 15 amino acids. Trimming cost V 1 base and J 1 base, with 9 bases left between them. The CDR3 DNA reads TGTGCCAGCAGCCAAGTGGTGAGCGGCACAGATACGCAGTATTTT. Translated: CASSQVVSGTDTQYF.

This clonotype was observed a few times. This chain links TRBV27 with TRBJ2-1; 7 nucleotides align to TRBD2. The germline V gene encodes CDR1 MNHEY and CDR2 SMNVEV (reference sequence). CDR3 size: 16 residues. With 0 bases clipped from V and 2 bases from J, the junction kept 4 bases outside the gene matches. CDR3 amino acids: CASSLSGGRTYNEQFF. CDR3 sequence (DNA): TGTGCCAGCAGTTTATCGGGAGGGAGAACCTACAATGAGCAGTTCTTC.

This clonotype was detected a few times. J is TRBJ2-2 and V is TRBV12-3 or TRBV12-4; the D is unclear. Trimming removed 5 bases at V and 7 bases at J, with 8 bases between. This CDR3 comprises 12 residues. CDR3 protein: CASSEPGGELFF. CDR3 nucleotides: TGTGCCAGCAGTGAACCGGGCGGGGAGCTGTTTTTT.

A few counts support this clonotype. The gene calls are TRBV18 and TRBJ2-3; D is unresolved. CDR1 is KGHSH and CDR2 is LQKENI in the germline V gene. V lost 3 bases, J lost 6 bases, and 4 bases lay in between. This CDR3 has 11 amino acids. In DNA form, the CDR3 reads TGTGCCAGCTCACCCCAGGATACGCAGTATTTT. It translates to CASSPQDTQYF.

CDR3 protein: CASSVSGAQPDTQYF. The CDR3 DNA is TGTGCCAGCAGTGTTTCGGGGGCGCAGCCCGATACGCAGTATTTT. The V and J genes are TRBV12-3 or TRBV12-4 and TRBJ2-3; D possibly matches TRBD1 or TRBD2 (6 bases each). The CDR3 sequence is 15 residues long. Trimming took off 5 bases at V and 6 bases at J, with 18 bases between the two ends.

The chain carries TRBV28 and TRBJ2-5; no firm D call. This CDR3 has 14 amino acids. V shed 6 bases and J shed 7 bases, with 18 bases lying between them. Germline V gene data show CDR1 as MDHEN and CDR2 as SYDVKM. Written as DNA, the CDR3 is TGTGCCAGCAGCGATATCTCAAAGTTGGGGACCCAGTACTTC. Its translation is CASSDISKLGTQYF. Based on the CDR3 plus reference TRBV28 and TRBJ2-5, the full variable domain is DVKVTQSSRYLVKRTGEKVFLECVQDMDHENMFWYRQDPGLGLRLIYFSYDVKMKEKGDIPEGYSVSREKKERFSLILESASTNQTSMYLCASSDISKLGTQYFGPGTRLLVL.

V usage is TRBV29-1 and J usage is TRBJ2-7; TRBD2 might be the D (6 bases). The J call is in doubt because the DNA end fits TRBJ2-5 better. From germline, CDR1 is SQVTM and CDR2 ANQGSEA. The CDR3 runs to 14 residues. Here the CDR3 reads CSVGGGWGEETQYF. The CDR3 DNA reads TGCAGCGTTGGGGGCGGGTGGGGGGAAGAGACCCAGTACTTC.

J is TRBJ2-7 and V is TRBV27; D remains unclear. The V gene's germline CDR1 is MNHEY and CDR2 SMNVEV (reference sequence). The CDR3 is made up of 15 amino acids. V gave up 5 bases and J gave up 0 bases, with 14 bases separating them. CDR3 bases: TGTGCCAGCAGTGCCATAGGGATTTCCTCCTACGAGCAGTACTTC. Amino acids: CASSAIGISSYEQYF.

Points on this clonotype: One end of the junction is discordant with germline, which a read error may explain. The gene calls are TRBV11-2 and TRBJ2-5; D gene unclear. CDR1 is SGHAT, CDR2 FQNNGV, per germline. The CDR3 extends over 15 amino acids. The CDR3 coding sequence is TGTGCAAGCAGACTTGACGGAGACCTCCTAGAGACCCAGTACTTC. Translating gives CASRLDGDLLETQYF.

This clonotype was observed a handful of times. V and J are TRBV12-3 or TRBV12-4 and TRBJ2-4; 7 nucleotides agree with TRBD2. J was trimmed by 13 bases and V by 8 bases; bases with no gene match: 17. CDR3 size: 14 residues. CDR3 sequence (DNA): TGTGCCAGCCTTTCCTCCCACTCGGGGGGAGAGCAGTACTTC. It codes for CASLSSHSGGEQYF.

CDR3 DNA: TGTGCCAGCAGCTCCAGACACTCCACAGATACGCAGTATTTT. Protein sequence: CASSSRHSTDTQYF. The V call is TRBV11-3, the J call TRBJ2-3; D unclear. V lost 4 bases and J lost 2, with 10 bases in between. CDR1 SGHNT and CDR2 YENEEA come from the germline V gene. The CDR3 consists of 14 residues.

The V call is TRBV5-1, the J call TRBJ2-4; D uncertain. The CDR3 runs 15 residues. Trimming shortened V by 4 bases and J by 1 base, and 12 bases separated the two germline ends. CDR1 and CDR2 (germline): SGHRS, YFSETQ. The CDR3 region is CASSQPGWAKNIQYF. CDR3 DNA sequence: TGCGCCAGCAGCCAACCCGGTTGGGCCAAAAACATTCAGTACTTC. The full variable domain, its missing parts supplied by reference TRBV5-1 and TRBJ2-4, is KAGVTQTPRYLIKTRGQQVTLSCSPISGHRSVSWYQQTPGQGLQFLFEYFSETQRNKGNFPGRFSGRQFSNSRSEMNVSTLELGDSALYLCASSQPGWAKNIQYFGAGTRLSVL.